The T cell receptor beta chain under discussion was sequenced for a study of T-cell reconstitution after alpha-beta-depleted transplantation in children. This clonotype was found a few times. Unique molecular identifiers were incorporated when the TCRbeta library was constructed. TCRdb redid the calling of the PCR reads with MiXCR, one entry per CDR3 protein. The sample yields a few hundred thousand distinct CDR3 sequences, approximately 10% seen once. CDR1 is SGDLS and CDR2 is YYNGEE in the germline V gene. V was pared by 3 bases and J by 4 bases, with 17 bases between. CDR3 size: 15 residues. The sequence derives from a human donor who donated a stem cell graft to a child with acute lymphoblastic leukemia. Sequenced here: PBMCs from the stem cell graft donor, sampled from the stem cell graft. This chain connects TRBV9 to TRBJ2-7; possible D gene TRBD2, 6 bases. CDR3 protein: CASSETVAENYEQYF. CDR3 nucleotide sequence: TGTGCCAGCAGCGAAACAGTAGCGGAAAATTACGAGCAGTACTTC.